The 4 T cell receptor beta chains below all came from one sample that was sequenced in a study of T cells in Graves' hyperthyroidism and ophthalmopathy. The TCR beta CDR3 regions underwent amplification using RNA transcripts as the source. During a first-round RT-PCR of the TCR CDR3, the HTBI primer set was used. TCRdb re-called the multiplex PCR reads with MiXCR, one entry per CDR3 protein. This table has about 400,000 distinct CDR3 sequences, about 15% appearing once. Sequencing input: blood. The receptors were sampled from a woman aged 18-35 years with Graves' hyperthyroidism.

The rearrangement uses TRBV12-3 or TRBV12-4 and TRBJ2-7; D may correspond to TRBD1 or TRBD2 (6 bases each). The CDR3 has 15 amino acids. V lost 4 bases and J 5 bases, leaving 18 bases between the germline ends. CDR3 nucleotide sequence: TGTGCCAGCAGTTCGACAGGCAGGGAGGCCGACGAGCAGTACTTC. It translates to CASSSTGREADEQYF.

The chain has TRBV3-1 and TRBJ2-7; D is undetermined. CDR3 length: 15 amino acids. V gave up 0 bases and J gave up 0 bases, with 9 bases separating them. CDR1 is LGHDT, CDR2 YNNKEL, per germline (reference sequence). The CDR3 DNA sequence: TGTGCCAGCAGCCAAGAAGCACGGATCTCCTACGAGCAGTACTTC. This translates into CASSQEARISYEQYF.

The V gene is TRBV12-3 or TRBV12-4, the J gene TRBJ2-1, with 8 bases matching TRBD1. V shed 5 bases and J 6 bases; nucleotides not matched to a gene: 9. CDR3 length: 15 residues. The CDR3 reads CASSTGGQGANEQFF. The CDR3 DNA follows: TGTGCCAGCAGTACTGGCGGGCAGGGGGCCAATGAGCAGTTCTTC.

The chain recombines TRBV4-1 with TRBJ2-3; tentatively, D is TRBD2 (5 bases). The CDR3 contains 15 residues. V lost 8 bases, J lost 2 bases, and 17 bases lay in between. Germline V gene sequence: CDR1 MGHRA, CDR2 YSYEKL. CDR3 coding DNA: TGCGCCAGCGGACCCCTTTGGGGAGTCACAGATACGCAGTATTTT. It codes for CASGPLWGVTDTQYF.